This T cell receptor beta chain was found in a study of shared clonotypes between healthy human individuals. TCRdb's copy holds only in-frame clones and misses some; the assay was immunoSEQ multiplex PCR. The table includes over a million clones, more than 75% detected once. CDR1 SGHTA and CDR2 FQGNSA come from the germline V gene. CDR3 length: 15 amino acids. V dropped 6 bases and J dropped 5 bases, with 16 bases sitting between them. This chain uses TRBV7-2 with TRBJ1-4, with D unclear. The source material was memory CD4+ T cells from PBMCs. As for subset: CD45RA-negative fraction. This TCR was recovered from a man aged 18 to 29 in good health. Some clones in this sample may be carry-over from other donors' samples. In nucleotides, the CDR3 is TGTGCCAGCAGAAGGGCCGGGAGCCAGAATGAAAAACTGTTTTTT. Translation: CASRRAGSQNEKLFF. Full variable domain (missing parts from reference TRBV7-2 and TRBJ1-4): GAGVSQSPSNKVTEKGKDVELRCDPISGHTALYWYRQSLGQGLEFLIYFQGNSAPDKSGLPSDRFSAERTGGSVSTLTIQRTQQEDSAVYLCASRRAGSQNEKLFFGSGTQLSVL.